A selection of T cell receptor beta chains follows, all from one sample in a study of neurological immune-mediated disorders. TCRdb ran MiXCR on the 5' RACE reads and lists one entry per CDR3 protein. The data hold tens of thousands of distinct CDR3 sequences, with roughly 7% observed a single time. The specimen sequenced was PBMCs. Receptors were obtained from a woman between 40 and 55 years old in good health. CDR3s include the opening cysteine and the closing phenylalanine or tryptophan. Fields, in order: D gene, V gene, J gene, clone size, CDR3 DNA, CDR3 protein. D genes are given only for firm matches. Size tells how often a clone was seen (once, few, many) or the class of an expanded clone, and some rows leave it out.

D: .; V: TRBV5-1; J: TRBJ2-1; size: many; DNA: TGCGCCAGCAGCGTACAGACTCCCACCTACAATGAGCAGTTCTTC; CDR3: CASSVQTPTYNEQFF
D: .; V: TRBV29-1; J: TRBJ2-5; size: many; DNA: TGCAGCGCTGACTTATGGACGGAAGAGACCCAGTACTTC; CDR3: CSADLWTEETQYF
D: TRBD1; V: TRBV6-2/TRBV6-3; J: TRBJ1-5; size: many; DNA: TGTGCCAGCAGTTCTTGGACAGGGGGTTCCAGCAATCAGCCCCAGCATTTT; CDR3: CASSSWTGGSSNQPQHF
D: .; V: TRBV27; J: TRBJ1-1; size: many; DNA: TGTGCCAGCAGTTTATCGCAAATAGGAGCTCGGGACGGGGCTTTCTTT; CDR3: CASSLSQIGARDGAFF
D: TRBD2; V: TRBV7-2; J: TRBJ2-1; size: many; DNA: TGTGCCAGCAGCTTAATGCTAGCGGGGAGCAATGAGCAGTTCTTC; CDR3: CASSLMLAGSNEQFF
D: .; V: TRBV27; J: TRBJ1-6; size: many; DNA: TGTGCCAGCAGTCCGTACAGGAGCTCCTATAATTCACCCCTCCACTTT; CDR3: CASSPYRSSYNSPLHF
D: .; V: TRBV28; J: TRBJ2-5; size: many; DNA: TGTGCCAGCCGAACTAGGGGGGAGACCCAGTACTTC; CDR3: CASRTRGETQYF
D: .; V: TRBV12-3/TRBV12-4; J: TRBJ2-7; size: .; DNA: TGTACCAGCAGTTTATTGACGCCCTACGAGCAGTACTTC; CDR3: CTSSLLTPYEQYF
D: TRBD1; V: TRBV5-5; J: TRBJ2-1; size: many; DNA: TGTGCCAGCAGCGCGACAGGGGGCATCTACAATGAGCAGTTCTTC; CDR3: CASSATGGIYNEQFF
D: .; V: TRBV5-6; J: TRBJ2-7; size: many; DNA: TGTGCCAGCAGCGGAGGGGGATACGAGCAGTACTTC; CDR3: CASSGGGYEQYF
D: TRBD1; V: TRBV2; J: TRBJ2-2; size: many; DNA: TGTGCCAGCAAGATCCCGACAGGGAGCACCGGGGAGCTGTTTTTT; CDR3: CASKIPTGSTGELFF
D: .; V: TRBV20-1; J: TRBJ2-7; size: many; DNA: TGCAGTGCTAGCGTGGGAGGCCTTGACTACGAGCAGTACTTC; CDR3: CSASVGGLDYEQYF
D: .; V: TRBV20-1; J: TRBJ2-1; size: many; DNA: TGCAGTGCTAGTTACGGTTACAATGAGCAGTTCTTC; CDR3: CSASYGYNEQFF
D: TRBD1; V: TRBV2; J: TRBJ2-7; size: many; DNA: TGTGCCAGCAGTGCCGGGACAGCCCCCTACGAGCAGTACTTC; CDR3: CASSAGTAPYEQYF
D: .; V: TRBV7-9; J: TRBJ2-5; size: many; DNA: TGTGCCAGCAGCGGGGTGGGAGAGACCCAGTACTTC; CDR3: CASSGVGETQYF
D: .; V: TRBV27; J: TRBJ2-1; size: many; DNA: TGTGCCAGCAGTGGATTACGGGAGCTTCACAATGAGCAGTTCTTC; CDR3: CASSGLRELHNEQFF
D: TRBD2; V: TRBV20-1; J: TRBJ2-1; size: many; DNA: TGCAGTGCTTGGACTAGCGAGAGCCTTGAGCAGTTCTTC; CDR3: CSAWTSESLEQFF
D: .; V: TRBV7-9; J: TRBJ2-5; size: many; DNA: TGTGCCAGCAGCTTATATCGGGAGTACGGGGAGACCCAGTACTTC; CDR3: CASSLYREYGETQYF
D: .; V: TRBV7-9; J: TRBJ1-4; size: many; DNA: TGTGCCAGCAGCTTAAAAGACAGTCAAAAACTGTTTTTT; CDR3: CASSLKDSQKLFF
D: TRBD2; V: TRBV20-1; J: TRBJ2-7; size: many; DNA: TGCAGTGCTAGAGCGACTAGCGGGAGTCAAGGGCAGTACTTC; CDR3: CSARATSGSQGQYF
D: .; V: TRBV30; J: TRBJ1-5; size: many; DNA: TGTGCCTGGAGCTTGAAGGGGTGGAGCAATCAGCCCCAGCATTTT; CDR3: CAWSLKGWSNQPQHF
D: TRBD1; V: TRBV5-1; J: TRBJ2-4; size: .; DNA: TGCGCCAGCAGCTTAGAGCGAGGGGGCAGAAACATTCAGTACTTC; CDR3: CASSLERGGRNIQYF
D: .; V: TRBV5-5; J: TRBJ1-1; size: many; DNA: TGTGCCAGCAGCTTGGAACGCCTGAACACTGAAGCTTTCTTT; CDR3: CASSLERLNTEAFF
D: .; V: TRBV18; J: TRBJ1-4; size: many; DNA: TGTGCCAGCTCACCAAGGGCCACTAATGAAAAACTGTTTTTT; CDR3: CASSPRATNEKLFF
D: .; V: TRBV6-6; J: TRBJ2-2; size: many; DNA: TGTGCCAGCGGGACACCGAACACCGGGGAGCTGTTTTTT; CDR3: CASGTPNTGELFF
D: .; V: TRBV14; J: TRBJ2-3; size: many; DNA: TGTGCCAGCAGCCAAGACCCGACTATCACAGATACGCAGTATTTT; CDR3: CASSQDPTITDTQYF
D: TRBD2; V: TRBV7-6; J: TRBJ2-3; size: many; DNA: TGTGCCAGCAGCCCCGGACTAGCGGGGGGCGCTAGCACAGATACGCAGTATTTT; CDR3: CASSPGLAGGASTDTQYF
D: TRBD1; V: TRBV5-5; J: TRBJ2-1; size: many; DNA: TGTGCCAGCAGCTTACTAGGGGACAGGCCAGGAGATGAGCAGTTCTTC; CDR3: CASSLLGDRPGDEQFF
D: .; V: TRBV27; J: TRBJ1-2; size: many; DNA: TGTGCCAGCACTCCGGGACACCTGAACTATGGCTACACCTTC; CDR3: CASTPGHLNYGYTF
D: TRBD1; V: TRBV9; J: TRBJ1-3; size: many; DNA: TGTGCCAGCAGCGGCCGCCGTGAGACAGGGGGCTTTGGAAACACCATATATTTT; CDR3: CASSGRRETGGFGNTIYF
D: TRBD1; V: TRBV20-1; J: TRBJ1-2; size: many; DNA: TGCAGTGCTAGAGACCTAGACAGGGTGGTAGGCTACACCTTC; CDR3: CSARDLDRVVGYTF
D: .; V: TRBV20-1; J: TRBJ2-7; size: many; DNA: TGCAGTGCTAGGTGGGGTCCGGGTGAGCAGTACTTC; CDR3: CSARWGPGEQYF
D: TRBD1; V: TRBV28; J: TRBJ2-7; size: many; DNA: TGTGCCAGCAGTCACAGGGGGTCCTACGAGCAGTACTTC; CDR3: CASSHRGSYEQYF
D: .; V: TRBV4-1; J: TRBJ2-5; size: many; DNA: TGCGCCAGCAGCCAAGATTTGGGGAGAAGGTACTTC; CDR3: CASSQDLGRRYF
D: .; V: TRBV10-1; J: TRBJ2-3; size: many; DNA: TGCGCCAGCAGTGAGTCGAAGGCAGGGGAAGATACGCAGTATTTT; CDR3: CASSESKAGEDTQYF
D: .; V: TRBV20-1; J: TRBJ2-5; size: many; DNA: TGCAGTGCGCGTCGCGGACAAGAGACCCAGTACTTC; CDR3: CSARRGQETQYF
D: TRBD1; V: TRBV27; J: TRBJ1-5; size: many; DNA: TGTGCCAGCAGATCACTAGTCCAGGGGGGTAATCAGCCCCAGCATTTT; CDR3: CASRSLVQGGNQPQHF
D: .; V: TRBV20-1; J: TRBJ2-7; size: many; DNA: TGCAGTGCTCCCCGGCCCTACGAGCAGTACTTC; CDR3: CSAPRPYEQYF
D: TRBD1; V: TRBV5-1; J: TRBJ2-3; size: many; DNA: TGCGCCAGCAGCTCTACAGGGGGCCAGGATACGCAGTATTTT; CDR3: CASSSTGGQDTQYF
D: TRBD1; V: TRBV6-1; J: TRBJ1-1; size: many; DNA: TGTGCCAGCAGTATAGCCGGGACAGTTGCACTTGAAGCTTTCTTT; CDR3: CASSIAGTVALEAFF
D: .; V: TRBV6-5; J: TRBJ2-1; size: many; DNA: TGTGCCACTACTAGTCGAAACAATGAGCAGTTCTTC; CDR3: CATTSRNNEQFF
D: .; V: TRBV20-1; J: TRBJ2-3; size: many; DNA: TGCAGTGCTAGAGATCGAGGCAGGTTGAGACTTCCTAGCACAGATACGCAGTATTTT; CDR3: CSARDRGRLRLPSTDTQYF
D: TRBD1; V: TRBV2; J: TRBJ2-5; size: many; DNA: TGTGCCAGCGGACGAGACAGGGGGCATCACCAGGAGACCCAGTACTTC; CDR3: CASGRDRGHHQETQYF
D: .; V: TRBV24-1; J: TRBJ1-5; size: .; DNA: TGTGCCACCAGTGGCAAGCAGTTTAGCAATCAGCCCCAGCATTTT; CDR3: CATSGKQFSNQPQHF
D: TRBD2; V: TRBV4-2; J: TRBJ2-1; size: many; DNA: TGTGCCAGCAGCCAAGATCCAGGGACTAGCGGGAGGGTCGCGTACAATGAGCAGTTCTTC; CDR3: CASSQDPGTSGRVAYNEQFF